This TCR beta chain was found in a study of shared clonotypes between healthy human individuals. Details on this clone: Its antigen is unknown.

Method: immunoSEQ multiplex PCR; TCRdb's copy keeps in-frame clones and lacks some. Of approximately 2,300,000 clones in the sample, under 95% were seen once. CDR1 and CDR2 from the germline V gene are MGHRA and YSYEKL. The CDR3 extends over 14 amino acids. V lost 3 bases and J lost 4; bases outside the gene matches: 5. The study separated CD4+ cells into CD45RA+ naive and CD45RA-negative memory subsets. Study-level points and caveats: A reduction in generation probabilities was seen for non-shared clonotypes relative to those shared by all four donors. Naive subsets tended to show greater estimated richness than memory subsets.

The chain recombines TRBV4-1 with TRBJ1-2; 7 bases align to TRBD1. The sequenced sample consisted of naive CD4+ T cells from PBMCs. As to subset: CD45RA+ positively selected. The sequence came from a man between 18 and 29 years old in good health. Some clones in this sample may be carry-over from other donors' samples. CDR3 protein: CASSQKQGLYGYTF. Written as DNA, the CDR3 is TGCGCCAGCAGCCAGAAACAGGGGCTCTATGGCTACACCTTC.